The subject of this entry is one T cell receptor (beta chain). Sequencing was performed with immunoSEQ multiplex PCR; in TCRdb, only in-frame clones are kept and a portion is missing. Found here are around 270,000 clones, more than 85% of them singletons; the top ten hold 2% to 3%. V dropped 2 bases and J dropped 5 bases, with 9 bases sitting between them. The length of the CDR3 is 13 residues. Germline V lookup: CDR1 SGHTA, CDR2 FQGTGA. The data derive from a study of blood T cell repertoires in COVID-19. The overall study: The analysed material was cDNA or gDNA that came from T cells, B-cell-depleted T cells, or PBMCs.

Sequencing used peripheral blood. This TCR was recovered from a person aged 18 to 29 with COVID-19, enrolled during active disease. This sequence joins TRBV7-3 and TRBJ1-1; perhaps TRBD1 as D (5 bases). For the CDR3, the DNA is TGTGCCAGCAGCTTAGGGGGGAGGACTGAAGCTTTCTTT. Its protein is CASSLGGRTEAFF.